The 19 T cell receptor beta chains given below trace back to one sample, sequenced in a study of blood T cells in healthy people across ages. Alongside a J-beta primer mix, a sample-barcoded 5' primer served in a second PCR lasting about 7 to 12 cycles. TCRdb re-called the 5' RACE reads through MiXCR, storing one row per CDR3 protein. The sample has fewer than 2,000,000 distinct CDR3 sequences, roughly 32% seen once; the top ten hold 10% to 12%. The sample comprised blood. All receptors derive from a woman in her twenties or thirties in good health.

This clonotype has only a few counts. This chain links TRBV6-1 with TRBJ1-5; D unresolved. CDR3 length: 13 residues. CDR1 and CDR2 from the germline V gene are MNHNS and SASEGT. The ends were cut back, 4 bases at V and 3 bases at J, with 7 bases in the middle. The CDR3 is CASSVSANQPQHF. The CDR3 DNA follows: TGTGCCAGCAGTGTAAGTGCCAATCAGCCCCAGCATTTT.

The chain uses TRBV2 and TRBJ2-7; possibly TRBD1 or TRBD2 for D (5 bases each). The CDR3 loop spans 14 amino acids. V was clipped by 8 bases and J by 0 bases, with 14 bases between them. Germline CDR1 and CDR2: SNHLY and FYNNEI. DNA for the CDR3: TGTGCCAGCGTGAGGGGCCTAGACTCCTACGAGCAGTACTTC. As protein: CASVRGLDSYEQYF.

Comments on this clonotype: A junction boundary mismatches the germline segment, possibly from a read error. The rearrangement joins TRBV7-6 to TRBJ2-1, with TRBD2 matching over 9 bases. This CDR3 spans 16 amino acids. Looked up from germline, CDR1 is SGHVS and CDR2 is FNYEAQ. Here the CDR3 DNA reads TGTGCCAACAGCTTAAATCCTAGCGGGGTTGAGAATGAGCAGTTCTTC. Translating gives CANSLNPSGVENEQFF.

The chain combines TRBV4-2 with TRBJ1-1, with D perhaps TRBD1 (5 bases). Trimming took off 3 bases at V and 1 base at J, with 15 bases between the two ends. Germline CDR1 and CDR2: LGHNA and YNFKEQ. The CDR3 runs 16 residues. CDR3 DNA: TGTGCCAGCAGCCACCCGACAGACCTTGGGAACACTGAAGCTTTCTTT. This sequence encodes CASSHPTDLGNTEAFF.

The gene calls are TRBV9 and TRBJ2-1; D not resolved. Germline CDR1 and CDR2: SGDLS and YYNGEE. The CDR3 runs 13 residues. Trimming stripped 0 bases from V and 7 bases from J, with 8 bases between. The CDR3 bases are TGTGCCAGCAGCGTAGGGGTCGTAAATGAGCAGTTCTTC. Translating gives CASSVGVVNEQFF. Combining the CDR3 with reference TRBV9 and TRBJ2-1 gives the whole variable domain DSGVTQTPKHLITATGQRVTLRCSPRSGDLSVYWYQQSLDQGLQFLIQYYNGEERAKGNILERFSAQQFPDLHSELNLSSLELGDSALYFCASSVGVVNEQFFGPGTRLTVL.

The V call is TRBV5-1, the J call TRBJ2-1; 9 bases are a match to TRBD1. The end of the DNA fits TRBJ2-7 better, so the J call may be wrong. The CDR3 loop spans 18 amino acids. Per germline, CDR1 SGHRS and CDR2 YFSETQ. CDR3 bases: TGCGCCAGCAGCCCTACGAGCCTCCGGGACAGGGCCTACAACGAGCAGTACTTC. Its translation: CASSPTSLRDRAYNEQYF.

This clonotype came up a few times. This sequence joins TRBV3-1 and TRBJ2-7; D possibly uses TRBD1 or TRBD2 (5 bases each). Per germline, CDR1 LGHDT and CDR2 YNNKEL (reference sequence). Trimming left V 6 bases short and J 3 bases short, with 12 bases between. The CDR3 has 13 amino acids. This chain's CDR3 is CASRRDGDYEQYF. CDR3 sequence (DNA): TGTGCCAGCAGGAGGGACGGAGACTACGAGCAGTACTTC.

This clonotype was found a few times. CDR3 sequence: CASSLQGFGNYGYTF. CDR3 DNA sequence: TGCGCCAGCAGCTTACAGGGGTTTGGAAACTATGGCTACACCTTC. The rearrangement uses TRBV5-1 and TRBJ1-2; 7 positions agree with TRBD1. The germline CDR1 and CDR2 sequences are SGHRS and YFSETQ. CDR3 length: 15 residues. The ends lost 2 bases at V and 2 bases at J; junction bases unmatched: 6.

The genes are TRBV7-3 and TRBJ2-1; 9 bases are a match to TRBD2. Germline V gene data show CDR1 as SGHTA and CDR2 as FQGTGA. The CDR3 has 21 amino acids. J lost 0 bases, V lost 1 base, and 16 bases had no gene match. CDR3 DNA sequence: TGTGCCAGCAGCTTAATGGGGGCTAGCGGGAACTACCTCAGCTCCTACAATGAGCAGTTCTTC. Translated, it gives CASSLMGASGNYLSSYNEQFF.

This clonotype was counted many times. The gene calls are TRBV12-3 or TRBV12-4 and TRBJ2-3; D not certain. The CDR3 has 13 residues. Between the trimmed V and J ends, which lost 3 bases and 1 base, there was a span of 5 bases. The CDR3: CASSFKGTDTQYF. CDR3 coding DNA: TGTGCCAGCAGTTTTAAGGGCACAGATACGCAGTATTTT.

This clonotype turned up a few times. The V and J genes are TRBV7-9 and TRBJ1-2; 9 bases agree with TRBD1. The CDR3 has 16 residues. The germline gives CDR1 SEHNR, CDR2 FQNEAQ (reference sequence). V dropped 4 bases and J dropped 4; count of bases not matched to a gene: 10. The chain's CDR3 is CASSSPSGQGVYGYTF. For the CDR3, the DNA is TGTGCCAGCAGCTCGCCTTCGGGACAGGGTGTCTATGGCTACACCTTC. Full variable domain (remainder filled in from reference TRBV7-9 and TRBJ1-2): DTGVSQNPRHKITKRGQNVTFRCDPISEHNRLYWYRQTLGQGPEFLTYFQNEAQLEKSRLLSDRFSAERPKGSFSTLEIQRTEQGDSAMYLCASSSPSGQGVYGYTFGSGTRLTVV.

In its sample, this clonotype was seen a few times. This rearrangement joins TRBV7-6 to TRBJ2-7; the D gene is possibly TRBD1 (6 bases). This CDR3 has 16 amino acids. The germline V gene has CDR1 SGHVS and CDR2 FNYEAQ. V was shortened by 4 bases and J by 1 base, with 17 bases between the two germline ends. The CDR3 reads CASSSLGAKGSYEQYF. CDR3 coding DNA: TGTGCCAGCAGCTCCCTGGGGGCTAAGGGGTCCTACGAGCAGTACTTC.

This chain links TRBV5-5 with TRBJ2-7; 7 bases line up with TRBD1. CDR3 length: 15 residues. The V segment lost 2 bases and the J segment 2 bases; nucleotides outside the gene matches: 7. The V gene's germline CDR1 is SGHKS and CDR2 YYEKEE (reference sequence). The CDR3 DNA is TGTGCCAGCAGCTTTTCCCCGGGACAGCCCTACGAGCAGTACTTC. Protein: CASSFSPGQPYEQYF.

CDR3 residues: CASSEFSRLAGKGGEQFF. Here the CDR3 DNA reads TGTGCCAGCAGTGAATTCTCTCGGCTAGCGGGAAAAGGTGGTGAGCAGTTCTTC. The chain couples TRBV25-1 to TRBJ2-1; 9 positions agree with TRBD2. The CDR3 has 18 residues. Germline V gene data show CDR1 as MGHDK and CDR2 as SYGVNS. The V gene end was trimmed by 1 base and the J gene end by 9 bases; junction bases not matched to a gene: 16.

The chain employs TRBV27 and TRBJ2-2; 13 nucleotides align to TRBD2. CDR1 MNHEY and CDR2 SMNVEV come from the germline V gene (reference sequence). Unmatched junction bases numbered 5, after V lost 3 bases and J lost 1 base. This CDR3 is built from 18 residues. The CDR3 DNA is TGTGCCAGCAGTTTCGGACTAGCGGGAGTACGGAACACCGGGGAGCTGTTTTTT. Its protein product is CASSFGLAGVRNTGELFF.

The chain recombines TRBV7-3 with TRBJ2-3; 7 nucleotides agree with TRBD1. Germline-derived CDR1 and CDR2 are SGHTA and FQGTGA. V was pared by 1 base and J by 4 bases, with 8 bases of the junction left unmatched. This CDR3 has 16 residues. CDR3 loop: CASSLSPGGNADTQYF. CDR3 in DNA: TGTGCCAGCAGCTTAAGTCCAGGGGGTAACGCAGATACGCAGTATTTT.

V usage is TRBV6-2 or TRBV6-3 and J usage is TRBJ1-1; D perhaps matches TRBD1 (5 bases). This CDR3 contains 16 residues. CDR1 is MNHEY, CDR2 SVGEGT, per germline. V shed 8 bases and J shed 2 bases, with 21 bases lying between them. The CDR3 coding sequence is TGTGCCAGCCTCGGAGTTCATGGGGCCGTAAACACTGAAGCTTTCTTT. Amino acid sequence: CASLGVHGAVNTEAFF.

For this clonotype: The germline gene is not matched at one end of the junction; a read error may be the cause. The rearrangement uses TRBV4-1 and TRBJ2-3, with 12 bases aligning to TRBD2. Germline V gene sequence: CDR1 MGHRA, CDR2 YSYEKL. CDR3 length: 19 residues. The CDR3 DNA sequence: TGCGCCGGCAGCCAAGTGGAGACCCTAGCGGGGGGGTTCACAGATACGCAGTATTTT. Its translation is CAGSQVETLAGGFTDTQYF.

In this sample, this clonotype turned up a few times. The chain uses TRBV5-1 and TRBJ2-1; a possible D gene is TRBD1 (5 bases). From germline, CDR1 is SGHRS and CDR2 YFSETQ. V was trimmed by 4 bases and J by 6 bases, leaving 14 bases between them. The CDR3 is 14 residues long. The CDR3 DNA follows: TGCGCCAGCAGCAGGAAGGGGTTCGCCAATGAGCAGTTCTTC. Its protein product is CASSRKGFANEQFF.